Listed below are T cell receptor beta chains from one sample, sequenced in a study of type 1 and type 2 diabetes patients. MiXCR, applied by TCRdb to the multiplex PCR reads, yields one record per CDR3 protein. Here the sample spans a few hundred thousand distinct CDR3 sequences, around 47% being singletons. Sequenced: peripheral blood mononuclear cells (PBMCs). These receptors all come from a man aged 18 to 29 with type 2 diabetes. Both conserved end residues are part of each CDR3.

v_call	j_call	cdr3_aa
TRBV12-3/TRBV12-4	TRBJ1-2	CASSGTGVYGYTF
TRBV6-4	TRBJ2-2	CASSDSSRGADTGELFF
TRBV27	TRBJ2-5	CASSLFGWYGETQYF
TRBV7-3	TRBJ2-2	CASSLMGQGAGELFF
TRBV28	TRBJ1-1	CASSIYRPNTEAFF
TRBV7-3	TRBJ1-1	CASSLQENTEAFF
TRBV20-1	TRBJ1-5	CSARPGGQANQPQHF
TRBV4-1	TRBJ2-6	CASSQDHGANVLTF
TRBV25-1	TRBJ2-2	CASSDGVWTGELFF
TRBV5-1	TRBJ2-7	CASHSGTATSYEQYF
TRBV10-3	TRBJ2-5	CAISEGGETQYF
TRBV5-1	TRBJ1-4	CASSLGGDLNEKLFF
TRBV7-8	TRBJ1-1	CASSLDSEAFF
TRBV19	TRBJ2-5	CAGTKQGRKQETQYF
TRBV24-1	TRBJ2-1	CATGGRPSNEQFF
TRBV7-8	TRBJ2-5	CASSPKETQYF
TRBV7-3	TRBJ2-1	CASSLSYSSYNEQFF
TRBV6-6	TRBJ1-2	CASSLPQSPGYTF
TRBV2	TRBJ2-6	CASSVSPGQSASGANVLTF
TRBV25-1	TRBJ2-5	CASSESRTEQETQYF
TRBV15	TRBJ1-6	CATSRDGQPNSPLHF
TRBV11-1	TRBJ2-7	CASSLSGRASYEQYF
TRBV4-1	TRBJ2-1	CASSQAAGSYNEQFF
TRBV10-1	TRBJ2-7	CAHRSDNSGTSVYEQYF
TRBV20-1	TRBJ2-3	CSATKFSTTDTQYF
TRBV6-5	TRBJ1-6	CASSYNLVPLHF
TRBV7-8	TRBJ2-7	CASSLAPSSSYEQYF
TRBV5-1	TRBJ2-3	CASSLEGLTPVSTDTQYF
TRBV12-5	TRBJ2-2	CASSPSGTGELFF
TRBV2	TRBJ2-7	CASSDSSYEQYF
TRBV7-3	TRBJ1-1	CASSAETNTEAFF
TRBV19	TRBJ1-4	CASSIGWARGEKLFF
TRBV29-1	TRBJ1-2	CSGGGTGSYTF
TRBV19	TRBJ1-1	CASSILPGNTEAFF
TRBV5-1	TRBJ2-1	CASSQGLDNEQFF
TRBV7-2	TRBJ2-5	CASSPTGGAWETQYF
TRBV2	TRBJ2-6	CASSKASGANVLTF
TRBV10-3	TRBJ2-5	CAISTGTSRQETQYF
TRBV28	TRBJ1-1	CASKLILNTEAFF
TRBV6-6	TRBJ2-5	CASRTTGEQETQYF
TRBV28	TRBJ1-2	CASSLVGQGRSSYGYTF
TRBV2	TRBJ2-7	CASLGGEQYF
TRBV10-3	TRBJ1-1	CATQSGGKGTEAFF
TRBV20-1	TRBJ2-1	CSARTEVSYNEQFF
TRBV19	TRBJ2-6	CASKLQGAGANVLTF
TRBV7-2	TRBJ1-6	CASSSGVSYNSPLHF
TRBV9	TRBJ2-5	CASSDGLQETQYF
TRBV2	TRBJ2-6	CASSDISGANVLTF